This paragraph reports one TCR beta chain. The antigen remains undetermined. All the patients suffered relapse after autologous stem cell transplantation, and brentuximab vedotin exposure differed. From germline, CDR1 is SGHRS and CDR2 YFSETQ. V lost 2 bases and J lost 0; bases outside the gene matches: 3. This CDR3 has 15 residues. The data stem from a study of PD-1 blockade in classical Hodgkin lymphoma. Study-wide points: CD4+ TCR diversity climbed significantly by C4D1, unlike CD8+ TCR diversity. Newly diagnosed patients were reported to start with lower TCR diversity than healthy donors. Complete responders matched newly diagnosed patients in baseline diversity.

Here immunoSEQ multiplex PCR was the method, and the copy in TCRdb shows in-frame clones only, minus some. The sample lists 38,000 or so clones; approximately 70% were seen once. This sequence joins TRBV5-1 and TRBJ1-1; 8 bases align to TRBD1. The TCR originated in a human donor with classical Hodgkin lymphoma. Sequenced here: peripheral blood mononuclear cells (PBMCs), sampled before the second cycle of nivolumab. The CDR3 sequence is CASSLQGGMNTEAFF. Written as DNA, the CDR3 is TGCGCCAGCAGCTTACAGGGGGGGATGAACACTGAAGCTTTCTTT.